This T cell receptor (beta chain) was sequenced in a study of cytomegalovirus exposure and HLA in healthy donors. V was shortened by 4 bases and J by 5 bases, with 21 bases between the two germline ends. The CDR3 extends over 16 amino acids. The germline gives CDR1 SGHRS, CDR2 YFSETQ. Both 60 Vbeta primers and 13 Jbeta primers went into the PCR. The assay was immunoSEQ multiplex PCR, and TCRdb's table has in-frame clones only and misses some. The table shows about 130,000 clones, with more than 80% occurring only once. The chain carries TRBV5-1 and TRBJ2-5; a weak D match, TRBD2 (6 bases). Source material: PBMCs. The source is a man aged 25-40 years in good health and CMV-seronegative. The CDR3 nucleotides are TGCGCCAGCAGCACTGGGGCACTAGCAGGGTCTGAGACCCAGTACTTC. Amino acid sequence: CASSTGALAGSETQYF.